This paragraph covers one TCR beta chain sequence. TCRdb's table, derived via immunoSEQ multiplex PCR, lists solely in-frame clones and lacks some. The data show 200,000 or so clones, approximately 88% seen once. This sample stems from a study of blood T cell repertoires in COVID-19. Study as a whole: Acute and convalescent COVID-19 specimens originated in the United States, Italy and Spain.

Germline lookup yields CDR1 SGHTA and CDR2 FQGNSA. The CDR3 has 15 amino acids. The V gene lost 0 bases and the J gene lost 10 bases, with 13 bases spanning the gap. The receptor was isolated from a woman under 40 who had been exposed to COVID-19. The sequenced sample consisted of PBMCs or T cells enriched from blood (not recorded which). The gene calls are TRBV7-2 and TRBJ1-6; D unclear. The DNA of the CDR3 is TGTGCCAGCAGCTTAGCGCGGGGAACTTCCTCACCCCTCCACTTT. Encoded protein: CASSLARGTSSPLHF.